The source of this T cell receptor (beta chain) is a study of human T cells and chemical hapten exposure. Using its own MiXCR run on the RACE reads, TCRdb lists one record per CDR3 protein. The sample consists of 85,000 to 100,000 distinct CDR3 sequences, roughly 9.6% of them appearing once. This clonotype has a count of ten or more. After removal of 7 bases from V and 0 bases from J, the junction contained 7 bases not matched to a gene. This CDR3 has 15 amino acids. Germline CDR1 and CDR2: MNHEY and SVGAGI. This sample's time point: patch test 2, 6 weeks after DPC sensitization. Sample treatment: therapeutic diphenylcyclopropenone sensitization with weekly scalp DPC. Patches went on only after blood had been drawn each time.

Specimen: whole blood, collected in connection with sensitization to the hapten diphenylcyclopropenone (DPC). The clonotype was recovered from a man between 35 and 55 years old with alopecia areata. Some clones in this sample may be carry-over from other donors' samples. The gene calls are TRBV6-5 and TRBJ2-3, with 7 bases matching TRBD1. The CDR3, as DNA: TGTGCCAGCACCCGACAGGGTACTAGCACAGATACGCAGTATTTT. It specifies CASTRQGTSTDTQYF.